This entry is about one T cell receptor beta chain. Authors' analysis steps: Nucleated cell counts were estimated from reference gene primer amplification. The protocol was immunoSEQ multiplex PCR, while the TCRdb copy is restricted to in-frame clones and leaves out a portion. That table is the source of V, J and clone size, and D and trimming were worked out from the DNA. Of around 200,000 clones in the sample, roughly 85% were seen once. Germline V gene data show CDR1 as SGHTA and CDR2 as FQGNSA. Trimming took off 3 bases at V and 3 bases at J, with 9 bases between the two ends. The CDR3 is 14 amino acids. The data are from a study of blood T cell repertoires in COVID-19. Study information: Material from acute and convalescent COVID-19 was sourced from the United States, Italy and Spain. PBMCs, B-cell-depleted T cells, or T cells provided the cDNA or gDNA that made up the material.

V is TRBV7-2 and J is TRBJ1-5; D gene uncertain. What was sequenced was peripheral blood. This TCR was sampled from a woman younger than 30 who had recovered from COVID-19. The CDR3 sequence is CASSLSGFNQPQHF. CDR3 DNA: TGTGCCAGCAGCTTGAGCGGGTTCAATCAGCCCCAGCATTTT. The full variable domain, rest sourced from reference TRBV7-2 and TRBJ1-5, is GAGVSQSPSNKVTEKGKDVELRCDPISGHTALYWYRQSLGQGLEFLIYFQGNSAPDKSGLPSDRFSAERTGGSVSTLTIQRTQQEDSAVYLCASSLSGFNQPQHFGDGTRLSIL.